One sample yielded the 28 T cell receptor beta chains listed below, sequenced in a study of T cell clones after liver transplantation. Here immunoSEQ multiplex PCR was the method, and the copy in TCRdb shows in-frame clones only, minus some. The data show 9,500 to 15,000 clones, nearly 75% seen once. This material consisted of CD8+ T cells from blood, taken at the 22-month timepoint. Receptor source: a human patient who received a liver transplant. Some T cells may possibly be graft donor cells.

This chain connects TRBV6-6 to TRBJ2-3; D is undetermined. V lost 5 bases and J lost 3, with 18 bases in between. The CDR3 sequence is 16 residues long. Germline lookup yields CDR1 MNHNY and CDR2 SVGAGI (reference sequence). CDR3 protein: CASSQTALALTDTQYF. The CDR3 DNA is TGTGCCAGCAGTCAAACAGCTTTGGCGTTGACAGATACGCAGTATTTT.

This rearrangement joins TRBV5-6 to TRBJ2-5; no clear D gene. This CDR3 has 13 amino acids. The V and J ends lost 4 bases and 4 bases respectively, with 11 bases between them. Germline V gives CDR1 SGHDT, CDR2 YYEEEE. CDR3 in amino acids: CASSVYMAETQYF. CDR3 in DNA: TGTGCCAGCAGCGTATATATGGCAGAGACCCAGTACTTC.

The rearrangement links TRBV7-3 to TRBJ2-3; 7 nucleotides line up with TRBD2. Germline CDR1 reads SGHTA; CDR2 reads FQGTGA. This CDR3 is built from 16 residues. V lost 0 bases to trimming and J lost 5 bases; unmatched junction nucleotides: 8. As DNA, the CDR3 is TGTGCCAGCAGCTTAACCAGCGGGGCTCCGGGAGATACGCAGTATTTT. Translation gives CASSLTSGAPGDTQYF.

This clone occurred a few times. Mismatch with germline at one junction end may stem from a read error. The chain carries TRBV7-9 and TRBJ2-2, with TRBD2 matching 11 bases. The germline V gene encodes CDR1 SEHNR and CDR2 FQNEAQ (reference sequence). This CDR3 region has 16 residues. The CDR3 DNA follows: TGCGCCAGCAGCGACCTAGCGGGGGGCGTCGCCGGGGAGCTGTTTTTT. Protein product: CASSDLAGGVAGELFF. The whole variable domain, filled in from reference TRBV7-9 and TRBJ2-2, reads DTGVSQNPRHKITKRGQNVTFRCDPISEHNRLYWYRQTLGQGPEFLTYFQNEAQLEKSRLLSDRFSAERPKGSFSTLEIQRTEQGDSAMYLCASSDLAGGVAGELFFGEGSRLTVL.

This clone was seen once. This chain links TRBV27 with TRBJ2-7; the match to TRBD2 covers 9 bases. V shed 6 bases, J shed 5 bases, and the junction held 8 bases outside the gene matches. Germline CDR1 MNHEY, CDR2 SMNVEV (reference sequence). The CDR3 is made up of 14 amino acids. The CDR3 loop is CASREAGGLDEQYF. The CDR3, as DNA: TGTGCCAGCAGAGAGGCGGGGGGGCTGGACGAGCAGTACTTC.

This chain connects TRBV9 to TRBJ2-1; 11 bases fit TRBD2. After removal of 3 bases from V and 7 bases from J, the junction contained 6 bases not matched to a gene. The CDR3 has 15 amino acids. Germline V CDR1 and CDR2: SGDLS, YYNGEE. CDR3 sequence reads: CASSETSGEGNEQFF. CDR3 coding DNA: TGTGCCAGCAGCGAGACTAGCGGGGAGGGTAATGAGCAGTTCTTC.

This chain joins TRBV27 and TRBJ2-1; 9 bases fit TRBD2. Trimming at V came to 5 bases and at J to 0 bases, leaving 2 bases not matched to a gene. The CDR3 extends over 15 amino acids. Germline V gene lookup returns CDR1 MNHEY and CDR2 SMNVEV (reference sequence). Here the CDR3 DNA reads TGTGCCAGCAGTCTTAGCGGGAGCTCCTACAATGAGCAGTTCTTC. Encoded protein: CASSLSGSSYNEQFF.

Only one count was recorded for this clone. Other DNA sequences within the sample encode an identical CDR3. CDR3 sequence: CASSLVPAGPFYEQYF. The CDR3 DNA follows: TGTGCCAGCAGCTTAGTGCCAGCGGGCCCTTTCTACGAGCAGTACTTC. The chain combines TRBV11-2 with TRBJ2-7; perhaps TRBD2 as D (6 bases). Trimming stripped 1 base from V and 3 bases from J, with 16 bases between. Germline V gene sequence: CDR1 SGHAT, CDR2 FQNNGV. The length of the CDR3 is 16 residues. The entire variable domain, with the rest obtained from reference TRBV11-2 and TRBJ2-7, is as follows: EAGVAQSPRYKIIEKRQSVAFWCNPISGHATLYWYQQILGQGPKLLIQFQNNGVVDDSQLPKDRFSAERLKGVDSTLKIQPAKLEDSAVYLCASSLVPAGPFYEQYFGPGTRLTVT.

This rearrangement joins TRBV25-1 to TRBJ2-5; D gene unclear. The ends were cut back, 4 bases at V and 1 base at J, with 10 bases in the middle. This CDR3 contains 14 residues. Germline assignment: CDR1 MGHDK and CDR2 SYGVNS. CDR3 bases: TGTGCCAGCAGTGCGACTTCCCTCCAAGAGACCCAGTACTTC. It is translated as CASSATSLQETQYF.

This CDR3 reads CATSRSGLADYNEQFF. CDR3 sequence (DNA): TGTGCCACCAGCAGATCTGGACTAGCGGACTACAATGAGCAGTTCTTC. The rearrangement links TRBV15 to TRBJ2-1, with 10 bases identical to TRBD2. J was trimmed by 3 bases and V by 2 bases; bases with no gene match: 4. There are 16 residues in the CDR3. The V gene's germline CDR1 is LNHNV and CDR2 YYDKDF (reference sequence).

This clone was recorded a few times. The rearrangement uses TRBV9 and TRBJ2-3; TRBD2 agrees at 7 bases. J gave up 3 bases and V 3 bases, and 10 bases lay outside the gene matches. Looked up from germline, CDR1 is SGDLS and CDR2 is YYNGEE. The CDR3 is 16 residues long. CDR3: CASSEGDYYSTDTQYF. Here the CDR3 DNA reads TGTGCCAGCAGCGAAGGGGACTATTACTCTACAGATACGCAGTATTTT.

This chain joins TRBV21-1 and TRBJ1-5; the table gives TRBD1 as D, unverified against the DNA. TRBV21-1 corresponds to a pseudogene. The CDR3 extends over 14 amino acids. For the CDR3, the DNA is TGTGCCAGCAGGAATGACAGGGGGCACCAGCCCCAGCATTTT. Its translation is CASRNDRGHQPQHF.

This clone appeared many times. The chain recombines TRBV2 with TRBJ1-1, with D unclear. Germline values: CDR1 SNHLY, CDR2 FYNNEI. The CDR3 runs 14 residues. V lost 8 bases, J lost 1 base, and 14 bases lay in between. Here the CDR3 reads CASEKGKKNTEAFF. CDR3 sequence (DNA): TGTGCCAGCGAAAAAGGGAAGAAGAACACTGAAGCTTTCTTT.

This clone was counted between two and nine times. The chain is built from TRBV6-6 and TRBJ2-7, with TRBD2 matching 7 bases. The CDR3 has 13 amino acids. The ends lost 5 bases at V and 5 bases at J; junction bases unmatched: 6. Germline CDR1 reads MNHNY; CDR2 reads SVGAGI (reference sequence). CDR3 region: CASSKGGDDEQYF. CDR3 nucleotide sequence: TGTGCCAGCAGTAAGGGAGGGGACGACGAGCAGTACTTC.

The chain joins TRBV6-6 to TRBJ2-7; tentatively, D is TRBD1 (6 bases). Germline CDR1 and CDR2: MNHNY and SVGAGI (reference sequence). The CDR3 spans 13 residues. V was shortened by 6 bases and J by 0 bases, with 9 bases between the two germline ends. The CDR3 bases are TGTGCCAGCAGCGAGGACAGCTCCTACGAGCAGTACTTC. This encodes CASSEDSSYEQYF.

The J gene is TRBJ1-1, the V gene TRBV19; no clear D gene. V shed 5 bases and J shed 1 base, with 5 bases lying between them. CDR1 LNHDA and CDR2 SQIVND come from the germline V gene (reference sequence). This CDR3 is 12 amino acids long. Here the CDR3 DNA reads TGTGCCAGTAGTGTGGGGAACACTGAAGCTTTCTTT. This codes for CASSVGNTEAFF.

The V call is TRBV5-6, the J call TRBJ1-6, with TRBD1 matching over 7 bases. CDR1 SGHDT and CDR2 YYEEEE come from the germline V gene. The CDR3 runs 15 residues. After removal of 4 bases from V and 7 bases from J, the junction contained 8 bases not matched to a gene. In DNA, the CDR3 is TGTGCCAGCAGCAGGCCCGGGACAGCAAATTCACCCCTCCACTTT. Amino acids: CASSRPGTANSPLHF.

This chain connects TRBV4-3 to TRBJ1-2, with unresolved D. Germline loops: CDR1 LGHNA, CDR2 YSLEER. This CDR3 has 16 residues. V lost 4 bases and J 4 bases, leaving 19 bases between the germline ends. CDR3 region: CASSPVTMGASYGYTF. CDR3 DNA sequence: TGCGCCAGCAGCCCAGTCACCATGGGCGCATCCTATGGCTACACCTTC.

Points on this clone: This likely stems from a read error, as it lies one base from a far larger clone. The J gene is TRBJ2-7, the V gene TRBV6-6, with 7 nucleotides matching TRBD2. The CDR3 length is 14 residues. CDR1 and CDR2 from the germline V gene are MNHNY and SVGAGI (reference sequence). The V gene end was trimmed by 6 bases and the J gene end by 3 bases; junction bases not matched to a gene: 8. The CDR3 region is CASSIGTTYYEQYF. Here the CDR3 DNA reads TGTGCCAGCAGCATCGGGACTACTTACTACGAGCAGTACTTC.

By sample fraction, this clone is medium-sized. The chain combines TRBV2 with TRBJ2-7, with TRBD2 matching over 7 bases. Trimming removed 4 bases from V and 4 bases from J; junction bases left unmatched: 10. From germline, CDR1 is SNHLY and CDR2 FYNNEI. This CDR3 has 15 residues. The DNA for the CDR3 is TGTGCCAGCAGTGCGTTCCAGCGGGATATGTACGAGCAGTACTTC. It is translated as CASSAFQRDMYEQYF.

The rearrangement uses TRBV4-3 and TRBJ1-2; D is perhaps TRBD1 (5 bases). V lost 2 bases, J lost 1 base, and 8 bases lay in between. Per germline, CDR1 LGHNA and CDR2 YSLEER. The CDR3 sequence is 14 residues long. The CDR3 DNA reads TGCGCCAGCAGCCAAAAGGGGCTTAACTATGGCTACACCTTC. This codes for CASSQKGLNYGYTF.

The CDR3 is CASSFLAWNTEAFF. The CDR3 DNA follows: TGTGCCAGCAGTTTCCTCGCCTGGAACACTGAAGCTTTCTTT. The chain has TRBV27 and TRBJ1-1; D not certain. Looked up from germline, CDR1 is MNHEY and CDR2 is SMNVEV (reference sequence). Trimming took 3 bases from V and 1 from J, leaving 9 bases between them. The CDR3 covers 14 residues.

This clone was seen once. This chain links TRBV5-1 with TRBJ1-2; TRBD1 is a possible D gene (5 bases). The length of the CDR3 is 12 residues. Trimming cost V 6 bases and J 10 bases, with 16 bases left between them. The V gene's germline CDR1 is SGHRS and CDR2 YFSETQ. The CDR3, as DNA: TGCGCCAGCACCCTAGACAGATTCTCCTACACCTTC. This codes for CASTLDRFSYTF. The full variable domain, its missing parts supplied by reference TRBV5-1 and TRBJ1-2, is KAGVTQTPRYLIKTRGQQVTLSCSPISGHRSVSWYQQTPGQGLQFLFEYFSETQRNKGNFPGRFSGRQFSNSRSEMNVSTLELGDSALYLCASTLDRFSYTFGSGTRLTVV.

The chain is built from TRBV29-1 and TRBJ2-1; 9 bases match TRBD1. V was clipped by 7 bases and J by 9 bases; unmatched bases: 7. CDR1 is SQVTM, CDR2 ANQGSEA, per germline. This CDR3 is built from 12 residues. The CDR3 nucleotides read TGCAGCGACCGGGACAGGGAAGGTGAGCAGTTCTTC. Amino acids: CSDRDREGEQFF.

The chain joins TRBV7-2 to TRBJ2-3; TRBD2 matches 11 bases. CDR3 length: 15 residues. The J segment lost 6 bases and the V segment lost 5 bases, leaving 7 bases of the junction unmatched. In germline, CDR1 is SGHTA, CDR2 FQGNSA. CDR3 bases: TGTGCCAGCAGCGGAGTAGCGGGGGGGACGGATACGCAGTATTTT. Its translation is CASSGVAGGTDTQYF.

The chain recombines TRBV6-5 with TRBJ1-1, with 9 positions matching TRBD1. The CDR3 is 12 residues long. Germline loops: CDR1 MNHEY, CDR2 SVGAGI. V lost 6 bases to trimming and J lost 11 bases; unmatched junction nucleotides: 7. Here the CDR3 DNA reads TGTGCCAGCAGCCTACGAGGGACAGGGGCTTTCTTT. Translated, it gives CASSLRGTGAFF.

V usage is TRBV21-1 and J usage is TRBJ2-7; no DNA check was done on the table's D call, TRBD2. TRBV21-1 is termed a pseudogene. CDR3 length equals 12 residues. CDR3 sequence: CASSPGIYEQYF. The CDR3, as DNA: TGTGCCAGCAGCCCGGGGATCTACGAGCAGTACTTC.

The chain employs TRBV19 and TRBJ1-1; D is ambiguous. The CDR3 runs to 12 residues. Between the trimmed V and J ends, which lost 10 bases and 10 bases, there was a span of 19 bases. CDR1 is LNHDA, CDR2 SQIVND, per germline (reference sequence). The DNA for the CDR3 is TGTGCCAATAGAACGGGCCTTATGAGAGCTTTCTTT. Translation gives CANRTGLMRAFF.